This TCR beta chain was documented in a study of blood T cell repertoires in COVID-19. Some clones are missing from TCRdb's copy, which holds only in-frame ones; the method was immunoSEQ multiplex PCR. The data show roughly 170,000 clones, roughly 90% seen once. Germline CDR1 is MNHEY and CDR2 is SVGEGT. The CDR3 sequence is 14 residues long. V gave up 4 bases and J gave up 0 bases, with 10 bases separating them. The chain is built from TRBV6-2 or TRBV6-3 and TRBJ2-7; D is unclear. Sequenced: peripheral blood. This TCR was recovered from a man between 70 and 80 years old with active or convalescent COVID-19. The DNA of the CDR3 is TGTGCCAGCAGTTCTCCTGCGAGCTCCTACGAGCAGTACTTC. It is translated as CASSSPASSYEQYF.